The 31 T cell receptor beta chains presented below share a single source sample, sequenced in a study of spatial heterogeneity in lung cancer. Notes on the study in general: Within tumors, counts of expanded alpha and beta TCRs tracked tumor mutation counts.

Noted time point: sample taken at primary tumor resection. One entry per CDR3 protein, called by TCRdb with MiXCR from the 5' RACE reads. The sample records over 15,000 distinct CDR3 sequences, roughly 7.3% being singletons. Their recognized antigens are unknown. Sequences were derived from lung tumor tissue, sampled at surgery. The source is a female donor with early-stage non-small cell lung cancer.

This clonotype was recorded many times. The rearrangement joins TRBV4-2 to TRBJ1-2; 7 positions agree with TRBD1. CDR1 and CDR2 (germline): LGHNA, YNFKEQ. V gave up 2 bases and J gave up 4 bases; unmatched junction bases: 10. The CDR3 totals 16 residues. The CDR3 is CASSQPPGTASYGYTF. CDR3 in DNA: TGTGCCAGCAGCCAACCCCCTGGGACAGCGTCCTATGGCTACACCTTC.

This clonotype was counted ten times or more. CDR3: CASSQDTHDRERRQYF. The DNA of the CDR3 is TGTGCCAGCAGCCAAGATACCCACGACAGGGAAAGGAGGCAGTACTTC. V usage is TRBV3-1 and J usage is TRBJ2-7, with TRBD1 identical over 7 bases. V was clipped by 0 bases and J by 9 bases; unmatched bases: 14. This CDR3 has 16 residues. Germline V gives CDR1 LGHDT, CDR2 YNNKEL (reference sequence).

This clonotype occurred a few times. The chain combines TRBV4-1 with TRBJ1-6; D is possibly TRBD1 (6 bases). Trimming left V 1 base short and J 7 bases short, with 17 bases between. Germline lookup yields CDR1 MGHRA and CDR2 YSYEKL. The CDR3 spans 17 residues. As DNA, the CDR3 is TGCGCCAGCAGCCAAGGGCCAGGGGTGATGGACAATTCACCCCTCCACTTT. It codes for CASSQGPGVMDNSPLHF.

This clonotype was observed a few times. The chain joins TRBV7-8 to TRBJ1-6; unclear D gene. This CDR3 has 16 residues. V shed 1 base and J shed 0 bases, with 7 bases lying between them. Germline-derived CDR1 and CDR2 are SGHVS and FQNEAQ. CDR3 amino acids: CASSLDPCSYNSPLHF. The CDR3 nucleotides are TGTGCCAGCAGCTTAGATCCCTGCTCCTATAATTCACCCCTCCACTTT.

This clonotype was observed at least ten times. This chain joins TRBV2 and TRBJ2-1; 12 bases align to TRBD2. CDR3 length: 17 amino acids. CDR1 is SNHLY, CDR2 FYNNEI, per germline. V lost 0 bases and J lost 10; bases outside the gene matches: 10. The CDR3 protein is CASSEALRLAGELEQFF. CDR3 nucleotide sequence: TGTGCCAGCAGTGAAGCGCTTCGACTAGCGGGGGAGCTGGAGCAGTTCTTC.

The chain employs TRBV28 and TRBJ2-7, with D hard to call. V was pared by 6 bases and J by 4 bases, with 10 bases between. The germline gives CDR1 MDHEN, CDR2 SYDVKM. This CDR3 comprises 12 residues. The CDR3 DNA reads TGTGCCAGCAGATTAGGAGAGTACGAGCAGTACTTC. Translating it yields CASRLGEYEQYF. Using reference TRBV28 and TRBJ2-7 for the parts outside the CDR3, the full variable domain is DVKVTQSSRYLVKRTGEKVFLECVQDMDHENMFWYRQDPGLGLRLIYFSYDVKMKEKGDIPEGYSVSREKKERFSLILESASTNQTSMYLCASRLGEYEQYFGPGTRLTVT.

The V call is TRBV12-3 or TRBV12-4, the J call TRBJ1-3; no definite D call. The germline V and J ends were trimmed by 2 bases and 0 bases, with 17 bases remaining between them. The CDR3 has 18 residues. CDR3 residues: CASSLPPPTEASGNTIYF. CDR3 DNA sequence: TGTGCCAGCAGTTTACCCCCCCCGACGGAGGCCTCTGGAAACACCATATATTTT.

This clonotype has at least ten counts. The V call is TRBV6-5, the J call TRBJ2-7, with D perhaps given as TRBD1 or TRBD2 (6 bases each). Trimming removed 6 bases at V and 4 bases at J, with 10 bases between. Germline assignment: CDR1 MNHEY and CDR2 SVGAGI. The CDR3 is 12 residues long. The CDR3 spells CASSQGGYEQYF. The CDR3 nucleotides read TGTGCCAGCAGCCAAGGGGGGTACGAGCAGTACTTC.

This clonotype was recorded at least ten times. V gene TRBV10-2 combines with J gene TRBJ1-5; D gene uncertain. CDR1 and CDR2 from the germline V gene are WSHSY and SAAADI. The CDR3 has 14 amino acids. The ends were cut back, 3 bases at V and 5 bases at J, with 11 bases in the middle. The CDR3 nucleotides read TGCGCCAGCAGTGATGTGACGGATGATCAGCCCCAGCATTTT. It encodes CASSDVTDDQPQHF.

V is TRBV5-6 and J is TRBJ1-1, with TRBD1 identical over 7 bases. This CDR3 region has 13 residues. Unmatched junction bases numbered 6, after V lost 5 bases and J lost 5 bases. Germline V gene sequence: CDR1 SGHDT, CDR2 YYEEEE. For the CDR3, the DNA is TGTGCCAGCAGACCAACAGGGGTAACTGAAGCTTTCTTT. This gives the protein CASRPTGVTEAFF.

This clonotype is termed medium-sized. V and J are TRBV7-9 and TRBJ2-3; D is ambiguous. The germline CDR1 and CDR2 sequences are SEHNR and FQNEAQ (reference sequence). The CDR3 runs to 15 residues. Trimming stripped 1 base from V and 2 bases from J, with 10 bases between. CDR3 coding DNA: TGTGCCAGCAGCTTAGGGGATAGCCCCACAGATACGCAGTATTTT. Translated: CASSLGDSPTDTQYF.

This clonotype was recorded a few times. The junction does not match germline at one end; this may be a read error. The chain is built from TRBV7-2 and TRBJ2-6; D remains ambiguous. The germline V gene encodes CDR1 SGHTA and CDR2 FQGNSA. The length of the CDR3 is 15 residues. The CDR3 sequence: CASSLDYAGTNVLTF. The CDR3 nucleotides read TGTGCCAGCAGCTTAGATTATGCTGGGACCAACGTCCTGACTTTC.

This clonotype was seen repeatedly, ten times or more. J is TRBJ1-2 and V is TRBV12-5; the match to TRBD1 covers 7 bases. Germline V gene data show CDR1 as LGHNT and CDR2 as FRNRAP. The J segment lost 2 bases and the V segment lost 5 bases, leaving 5 bases of the junction unmatched. The CDR3 is made up of 14 amino acids. CDR3 sequence (DNA): TGTGCTAGTGGTAGAACACAGGGGAACTATGGCTACACCTTC. As protein: CASGRTQGNYGYTF.

This clonotype was seen repeatedly, ten times or more. This chain uses TRBV21-1 with TRBJ1-3; no check of the table's D call, TRBD1, against the DNA was made. TRBV21-1 is labeled a pseudogene. This CDR3 comprises 17 residues. The CDR3 sequence is CASASNLVDRVGNTIYF. In DNA, the CDR3 is TGTGCCAGCGCTAGCAATCTCGTCGACAGGGTTGGAAACACCATATATTTT.

This clonotype was recorded at least ten times. The rearrangement links TRBV4-2 to TRBJ2-2; possible D gene TRBD1, 5 bases. Germline V gives CDR1 LGHNA, CDR2 YNFKEQ. CDR3 length: 15 amino acids. Trimming pared 3 bases from V and 1 base from J, leaving 9 bases between. The CDR3 DNA sequence: TGTGCCAGCAGCCAGTATACAGGGAACACCGGGGAGCTGTTTTTT. Translating it yields CASSQYTGNTGELFF.

This chain links TRBV4-2 with TRBJ2-3, with D possibly matching TRBD1 (5 bases). Germline-derived CDR1 and CDR2 are LGHNA and YNFKEQ. The CDR3 extends over 15 amino acids. Trimming removed 0 bases from V and 12 bases from J, with 19 bases in between. The CDR3 reads CASSQDPAPTGFQYF. For the CDR3, the DNA is TGTGCCAGCAGCCAAGATCCCGCCCCAACAGGATTTCAGTATTTT.

This clonotype was seen repeatedly, ten times or more. The rearrangement joins TRBV7-3 to TRBJ1-2; TRBD1 matches at 10 bases. Looked up from germline, CDR1 is SGHTA and CDR2 is FQGTGA. The CDR3 totals 17 residues. The J segment lost 3 bases and the V segment lost 1 base, leaving 8 bases of the junction unmatched. CDR3 bases: TGTGCCAGCAGCTTAAGGGCCGGGACAGGGGTGCACTATGGCTACACCTTC. It codes for CASSLRAGTGVHYGYTF.

This clonotype was seen repeatedly, ten times or more. The chain has TRBV5-4 and TRBJ1-1, with unresolved D. In germline, CDR1 is SGHNT, CDR2 YYREEE (reference sequence). V lost 5 bases and J lost 4, with 15 bases in between. The CDR3 length is 14 residues. Here the CDR3 reads CASRPGIDSTEAFF. As DNA, the CDR3 is TGTGCCAGCAGGCCGGGGATCGATAGCACTGAAGCTTTCTTT.

At least ten counts were recorded for this clonotype. This CDR3 reads CASSYSGGDANTGELFF. DNA of the CDR3: TGTGCCAGCAGTTACTCGGGCGGGGACGCGAACACCGGGGAGCTGTTTTTT. The genes are TRBV6-5 and TRBJ2-2, with D possibly TRBD2 on 6 matching bases. This CDR3 spans 17 amino acids. Germline V gene sequence: CDR1 MNHEY, CDR2 SVGAGI. Trimming shortened V by 0 bases and J by 0 bases, and 11 bases separated the two germline ends.

The chain recombines TRBV12-3 or TRBV12-4 with TRBJ1-2; D is undetermined. The V gene lost 7 bases and the J gene lost 2 bases, with 5 bases spanning the gap. The CDR3 sequence is 11 residues long. The CDR3 loop is CASTLNYGYTF. The CDR3 nucleotides are TGTGCCAGCACCTTAAACTATGGCTACACCTTC.

The sample holds many counts of this clonotype. This sequence joins TRBV20-1 and TRBJ2-7, with D perhaps matching TRBD2 (5 bases). The length of the CDR3 is 16 residues. Trimming left V 3 bases short and J 2 bases short, with 20 bases between. The germline V gene has CDR1 DFQATT and CDR2 SNEGSKA (reference sequence). CDR3: CSASRGARPSTYEQYF. The DNA for the CDR3 is TGCAGTGCTAGCCGGGGTGCCCGCCCTAGCACCTACGAGCAGTACTTC.

In its sample, this clonotype was seen many times. This chain connects TRBV20-1 to TRBJ1-1; D might be TRBD1 (6 bases). Trimming pared 0 bases from V and 1 base from J, leaving 12 bases between. CDR1 and CDR2 (germline): DFQATT, SNEGSKA (reference sequence). The CDR3 extends over 15 amino acids. CDR3 sequence reads: CSARDFKTGNTEAFF. As DNA, the CDR3 is TGCAGTGCTAGAGATTTTAAGACAGGGAACACTGAAGCTTTCTTT.

Within the sample, this clonotype is medium-sized. The gene calls are TRBV7-2 and TRBJ2-3; D not certain. The CDR3 is made up of 13 amino acids. Germline CDR1 reads SGHTA; CDR2 reads FQGNSA. Trimming took off 2 bases at V and 6 bases at J, with 9 bases between the two ends. CDR3 sequence (DNA): TGTGCCAGCAGCTTAAACCGCCGGGATACGCAGTATTTT. Its translation is CASSLNRRDTQYF.

The rearrangement joins TRBV19 to TRBJ1-2; 8 positions match TRBD1. This CDR3 spans 15 amino acids. In germline, CDR1 is LNHDA, CDR2 SQIVND (reference sequence). Trimming removed 3 bases from V and 5 bases from J; junction bases left unmatched: 8. CDR3 in DNA: TGTGCCAGTAGTATTGCACAGGGGGGTCAGTATGGCTACACCTTC. Amino acid sequence: CASSIAQGGQYGYTF.

In this sample, this clonotype turned up many times. The chain carries TRBV18 and TRBJ1-2, with no clear D. Between the trimmed V and J ends, which lost 1 base and 3 bases, there was a span of 18 bases. This CDR3 contains 17 residues. Looked up from germline, CDR1 is KGHSH and CDR2 is LQKENI. The DNA of the CDR3 is TGTGCCAGCTCACCACGTTTGCAGGAATTGATCGACTATGGCTACACCTTC. It yields the protein CASSPRLQELIDYGYTF. The full variable domain, in which reference TRBV18 and TRBJ1-2 provide the parts outside the CDR3, is NAGVMQNPRHLVRRRGQEARLRCSPMKGHSHVYWYRQLPEEGLKFMVYLQKENIIDESGMPKERFSAEFPKEGPSILRIQQVVRGDSAAYFCASSPRLQELIDYGYTFGSGTRLTVV.

The chain employs TRBV5-6 and TRBJ1-1; 8 nucleotides agree with TRBD1. V was clipped by 6 bases and J by 5 bases; unmatched bases: 9. CDR1 is SGHDT, CDR2 YYEEEE, per germline. This CDR3 contains 14 residues. CDR3 loop: CASIGQGWNTEAFF. CDR3 in DNA: TGTGCCAGCATCGGACAGGGATGGAATACTGAAGCTTTCTTT.

V is TRBV14 and J is TRBJ2-5; 9 positions match TRBD2. Germline V gives CDR1 SGHDN, CDR2 FVKESK. CDR3 length equals 17 residues. V lost 4 bases and J lost 2; bases outside the gene matches: 11. The CDR3 loop reads CASSPEFALAGQETQYF. The CDR3, as DNA: TGTGCCAGCAGCCCGGAATTCGCCCTAGCGGGGCAAGAGACCCAGTACTTC.

The rearrangement links TRBV7-9 to TRBJ1-1; D is possibly TRBD1 (5 bases). V shed 7 bases and J shed 6 bases, with 27 bases lying between them. This CDR3 region has 17 residues. Germline V gives CDR1 SEHNR, CDR2 FQNEAQ (reference sequence). The CDR3 protein is CASTARAGRQSPAEAFF. In nucleotides, the CDR3 is TGTGCCAGCACCGCCAGGGCAGGGCGGCAAAGTCCAGCTGAAGCTTTCTTT.

Ten or more counts support this clonotype. The chain joins TRBV14 to TRBJ2-7; D is perhaps TRBD1 (5 bases). Trimming stripped 4 bases from V and 6 bases from J, with 22 bases between. This CDR3 has 16 amino acids. Per germline, CDR1 SGHDN and CDR2 FVKESK. The CDR3 here is CASSPRQGRGLLEQYF. DNA of the CDR3: TGTGCCAGCAGCCCACGGCAGGGTAGGGGATTACTCGAGCAGTACTTC.

The rearrangement links TRBV12-5 to TRBJ1-1; D ambiguous. With 3 bases removed from V and 0 bases from J, the gap between germline ends came to 11 bases. The CDR3 runs 15 residues. CDR1 and CDR2 from the germline V gene are LGHNT and FRNRAP. CDR3 nucleotide sequence: TGTGCTAGTGGTTTCGACGCTGGGTTGAACACTGAAGCTTTCTTT. Protein product: CASGFDAGLNTEAFF.

This clonotype has just a few counts. V is TRBV5-6 and J is TRBJ2-5; tentative D call: TRBD2 (9 bases). This CDR3 is 14 amino acids long. Germline V gene data show CDR1 as SGHDT and CDR2 as YYEEEE. The V end was cut by 3 bases, the J end by 4 bases, with 13 bases between. The CDR3 sequence: CASSSSGTGETQYF. Here the CDR3 DNA reads TGTGCCAGCAGCTCTAGCGGGACAGGAGAGACCCAGTACTTC.